A selection of T cell receptor beta chains follows, all from one sample in a study of blood T cell repertoires in COVID-19. Libraries were prepared by immunoSEQ multiplex PCR; TCRdb keeps only in-frame clonotypes and omits some of them. The top ten clones hold 10% to 13% of a sample with around 230,000 clones, roughly 90% of them seen once. Sequenced material: PBMCs or T cells enriched from blood (not recorded which). Receptors were obtained from a man younger than 35 with acute COVID-19. Both conserved end residues are trimmed from each CDR3.

v_call cdr3_aa
TRBV11-3 ASSQGGGADNFGYT
TRBV5-4 ASSSKTSGKETQY
TRBV4-3 ASSQDKPDRTGELF
TRBV6-6 ASSTSTGTTYEQY
TRBV2 ASSDRYGYT
TRBV30 AWSVQIQETQY
TRBV9 ASSGRTGAVVEQF
TRBV11-2 ASSPGLTDTQY
TRBV4-2 ASSQGQGRYSEQY
TRBV9 ASSVGPDTGELF
TRBV6-6 ASSLIRDEQY
TRBV24-1 ATSEPGTGGTGELF
TRBV7-9 ASSSLVSSYNEQF
TRBV28 ASSGADSNQPQH
TRBV29-1 SVLIGQKQYNEQF
TRBV7-6 ASSFGEDAEAF
TRBV5-4 ASATGGRISYEQY
TRBV5-4 ASSSLAGGLYEQY
TRBV11-3 ASSAGGWEVGTDTQY
TRBV5-1 ASSLSGGAYEQY
TRBV7-9 ASSAAPANYGYT
TRBV19 ASSIGTGNPAQH
TRBV5-1 ASSSGLVGNTIY
TRBV11-2 ASSPDSGRQF
TRBV5-1 ASSLSPGDNYGYT
TRBV4-1 ASSPQGEDEKLF
TRBV2 ASSEPAAAYGYT
TRBV18 ASSGEAGGRTEAF
TRBV9 ASSSATGGDTQY
TRBV18 ASSLDRDRAYEQY
TRBV11-3 ASRPPEGDSSGNTIY
TRBV5-1 ASSPMGRGTGELF
TRBV6-5 ASRITPTNEKLF